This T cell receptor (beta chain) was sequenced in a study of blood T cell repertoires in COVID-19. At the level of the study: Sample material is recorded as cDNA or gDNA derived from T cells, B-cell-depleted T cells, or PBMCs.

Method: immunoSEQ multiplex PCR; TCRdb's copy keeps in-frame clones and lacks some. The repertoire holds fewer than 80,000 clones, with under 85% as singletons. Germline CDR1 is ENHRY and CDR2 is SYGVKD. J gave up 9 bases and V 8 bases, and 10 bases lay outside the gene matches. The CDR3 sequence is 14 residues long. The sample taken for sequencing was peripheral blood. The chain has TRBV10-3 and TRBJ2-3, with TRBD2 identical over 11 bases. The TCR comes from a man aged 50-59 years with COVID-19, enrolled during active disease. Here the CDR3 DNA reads TGTGCCATCGAAAGACTAGCGGGGAAACTGACGCAGTATTTT. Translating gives CAIERLAGKLTQYF.